The clone carrying this TCR beta chain was seen a single time. This sample stems from a study of blood T cell repertoires in COVID-19. Study context: Donors in the United States, Italy and Spain gave samples during acute or convalescent COVID-19. Nucleic acid was either cDNA or gDNA, and it came from T cells, B-cell-depleted T cells, or PBMCs.

The CDR3 consists of 18 residues. Trimming cost V 3 bases and J 0 bases, with 15 bases left between them. Germline assignment: CDR1 LNHNV and CDR2 YYDKDF (reference sequence). In the original analysis: Estimation of nucleated cell counts relied on the amplification of reference gene primers. The repertoire was sequenced with immunoSEQ multiplex PCR; TCRdb's copy has only in-frame clones and lacks some. The V and J calls and clone size come from that table; D and trimming were worked out from the DNA. In the table there are some 100,000 clones, about nine tenths of which are singletons. This sequence joins TRBV15 and TRBJ2-6; no definite D call. The source is a man aged 60-69 years with acute or convalescent COVID-19. The source material was peripheral blood. The CDR3 region is CATSRAPGSRSGANVLTF. CDR3 coding DNA: TGTGCCACCAGCAGGGCCCCAGGTTCTCGCTCTGGGGCCAACGTCCTGACTTTC.